This T cell receptor beta chain was retrieved from a study of blood T cell repertoires in COVID-19. Study-wide context: T cells, B-cell-depleted T cells, or PBMCs provided the cDNA or gDNA that served as material.

This CDR3 has 15 residues. The germline gives CDR1 MNHNS, CDR2 SASEGT. V lost 2 bases and J 6 bases, leaving 17 bases between the germline ends. Produced via immunoSEQ multiplex PCR; TCRdb's table is partial and in-frame only. The data show roughly 200,000 clones, approximately 85% seen once. The receptor comes from a woman aged 55-69 years with acute or convalescent COVID-19. The rearrangement joins TRBV6-1 to TRBJ2-7; the D gene is possibly TRBD1 (6 bases). Sequenced: peripheral blood. CDR3 amino acids: CASSELGRGNREQYF. CDR3 sequence (DNA): TGTGCCAGCAGTGAATTGGGCAGGGGTAATCGCGAGCAGTACTTC.